This TCR beta chain was identified during a study of T cell responses to AZD1222 COVID-19 vaccine. Assay used: immunoSEQ multiplex PCR; TCRdb lists only in-frame clones, some missing. The sample shows over 75,000 clones, 80% to 90% of them seen only once. Per germline, CDR1 LNHDA and CDR2 SQIVND (reference sequence). V lost 4 bases to trimming and J lost 6 bases, with 10 bases between them. The CDR3 sequence is 14 residues long. This TCR was sampled from an adult who received the AZD1222 COVID-19 vaccine. The sample in question was peripheral blood, obtained 28 days after the second AZD1222 dose. This chain links TRBV19 with TRBJ1-6; D is perhaps TRBD1 (5 bases). The CDR3 protein is CASSTGTGNSPLHF. CDR3 coding DNA: TGTGCCAGTAGTACCGGGACCGGTAATTCACCCCTCCACTTT.